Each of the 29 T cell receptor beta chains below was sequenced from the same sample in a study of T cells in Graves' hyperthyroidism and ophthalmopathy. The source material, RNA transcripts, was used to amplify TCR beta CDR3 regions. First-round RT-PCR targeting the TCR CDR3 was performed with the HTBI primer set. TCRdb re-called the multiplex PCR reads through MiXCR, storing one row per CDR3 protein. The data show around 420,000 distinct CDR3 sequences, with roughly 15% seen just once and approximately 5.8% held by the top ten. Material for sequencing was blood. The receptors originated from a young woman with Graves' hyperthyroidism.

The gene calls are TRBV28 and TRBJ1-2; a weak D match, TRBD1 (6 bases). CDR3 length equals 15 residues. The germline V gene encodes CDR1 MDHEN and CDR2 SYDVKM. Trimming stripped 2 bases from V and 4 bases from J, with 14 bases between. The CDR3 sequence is CASSLPPTGFYGYTF. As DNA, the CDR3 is TGTGCCAGCAGTTTACCCCCCACAGGGTTCTATGGCTACACCTTC.

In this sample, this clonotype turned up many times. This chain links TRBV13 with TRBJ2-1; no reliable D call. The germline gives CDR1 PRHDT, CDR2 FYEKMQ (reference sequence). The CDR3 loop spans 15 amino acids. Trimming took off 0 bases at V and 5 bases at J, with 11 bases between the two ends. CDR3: CASSLGLSIDNEQFF. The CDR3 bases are TGTGCCAGCAGCTTAGGCCTAAGTATCGACAATGAGCAGTTCTTC.

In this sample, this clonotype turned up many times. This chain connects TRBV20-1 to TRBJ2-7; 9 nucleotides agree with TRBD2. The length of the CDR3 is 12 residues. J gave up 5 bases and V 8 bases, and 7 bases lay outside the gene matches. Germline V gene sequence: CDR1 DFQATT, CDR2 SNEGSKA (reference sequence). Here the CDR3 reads CSPGPSGNEQYF. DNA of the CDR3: TGCAGTCCCGGGCCTAGCGGGAACGAGCAGTACTTC.

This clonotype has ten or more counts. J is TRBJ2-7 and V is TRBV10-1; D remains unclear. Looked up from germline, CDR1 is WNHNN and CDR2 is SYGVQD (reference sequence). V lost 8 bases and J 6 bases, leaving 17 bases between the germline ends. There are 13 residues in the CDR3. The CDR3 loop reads CASGNTVLSEQYF. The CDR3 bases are TGCGCCAGCGGTAATACAGTTTTGTCCGAGCAGTACTTC.

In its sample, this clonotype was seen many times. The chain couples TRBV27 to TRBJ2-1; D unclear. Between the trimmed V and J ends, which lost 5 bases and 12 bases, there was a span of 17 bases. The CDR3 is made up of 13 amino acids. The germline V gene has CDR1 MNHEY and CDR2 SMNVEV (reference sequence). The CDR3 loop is CASSPRRMLTQFF. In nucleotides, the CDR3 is TGTGCCAGCAGTCCACGTCGGATGCTTACGCAGTTCTTC.

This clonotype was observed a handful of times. CDR3 region: CAWSAGTLNEQFF. The CDR3, as DNA: TGTGCCTGGAGTGCCGGGACTCTTAATGAGCAGTTCTTC. This rearrangement joins TRBV30 to TRBJ2-1, with D possibly being TRBD2 (6 bases). The V gene lost 1 base and the J gene lost 7 bases, with 11 bases spanning the gap. This CDR3 is 13 amino acids long. Germline V lookup: CDR1 GTSNPN, CDR2 SVGIG (reference sequence).

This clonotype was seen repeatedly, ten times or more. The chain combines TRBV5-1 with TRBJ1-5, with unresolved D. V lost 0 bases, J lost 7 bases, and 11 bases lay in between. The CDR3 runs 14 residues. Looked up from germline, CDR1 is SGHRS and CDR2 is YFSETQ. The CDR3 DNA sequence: TGCGCCAGCAGCTTGGACACGGGGTACCAGCCCCAGCATTTT. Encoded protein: CASSLDTGYQPQHF.

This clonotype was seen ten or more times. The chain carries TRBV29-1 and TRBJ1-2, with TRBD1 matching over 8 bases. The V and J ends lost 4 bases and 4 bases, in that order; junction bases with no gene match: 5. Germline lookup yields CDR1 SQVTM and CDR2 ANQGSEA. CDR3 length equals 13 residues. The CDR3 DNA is TGCAGCGTTGGGGACAGGTTCTCCTATGGCTACACCTTC. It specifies CSVGDRFSYGYTF.

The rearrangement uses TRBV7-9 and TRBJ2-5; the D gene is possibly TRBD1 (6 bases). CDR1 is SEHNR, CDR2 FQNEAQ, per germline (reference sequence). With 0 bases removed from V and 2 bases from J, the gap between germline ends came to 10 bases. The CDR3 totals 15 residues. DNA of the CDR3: TGTGCCAGCAGCTTAGCACTCAGGGGACAAGAGACCCAGTACTTC. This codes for CASSLALRGQETQYF.

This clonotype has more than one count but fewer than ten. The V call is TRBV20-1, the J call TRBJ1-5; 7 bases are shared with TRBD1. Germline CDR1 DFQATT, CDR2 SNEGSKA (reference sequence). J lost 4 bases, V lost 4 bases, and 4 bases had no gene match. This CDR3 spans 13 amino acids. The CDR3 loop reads CSAIRDRNQPQHF. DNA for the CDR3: TGCAGTGCTATCAGGGACAGAAATCAGCCCCAGCATTTT.

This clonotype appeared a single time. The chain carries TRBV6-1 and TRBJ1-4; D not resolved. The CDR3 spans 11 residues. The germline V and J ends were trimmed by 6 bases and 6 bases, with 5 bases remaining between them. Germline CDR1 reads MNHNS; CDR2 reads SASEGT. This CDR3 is CASRDDEKLFF. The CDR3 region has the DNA TGTGCCAGCAGGGACGATGAAAAACTGTTTTTT.

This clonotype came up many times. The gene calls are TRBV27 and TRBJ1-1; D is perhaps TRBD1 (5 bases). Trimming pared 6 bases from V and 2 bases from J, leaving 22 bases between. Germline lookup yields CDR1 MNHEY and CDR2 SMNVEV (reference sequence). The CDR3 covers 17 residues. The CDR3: CASSSTGAHARNTEAFF. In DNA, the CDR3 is TGTGCCAGCAGCTCCACCGGGGCTCACGCACGAAACACTGAAGCTTTCTTT.

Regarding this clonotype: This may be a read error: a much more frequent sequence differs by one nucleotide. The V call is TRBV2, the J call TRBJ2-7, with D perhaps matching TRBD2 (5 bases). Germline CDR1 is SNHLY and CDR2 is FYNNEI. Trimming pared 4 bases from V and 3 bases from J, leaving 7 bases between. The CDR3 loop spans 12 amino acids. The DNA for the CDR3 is TGTGCCAGCAGTGGAGCGGTCTACGAGCAGTACTTC. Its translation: CASSGAVYEQYF.

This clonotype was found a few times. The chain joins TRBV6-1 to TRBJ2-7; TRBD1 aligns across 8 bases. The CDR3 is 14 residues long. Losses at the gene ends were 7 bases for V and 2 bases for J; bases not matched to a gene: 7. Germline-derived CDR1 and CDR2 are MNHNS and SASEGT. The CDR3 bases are TGTGCCAGCACGTTGGGACAGGTTACCTACGAGCAGTACTTC. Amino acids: CASTLGQVTYEQYF.

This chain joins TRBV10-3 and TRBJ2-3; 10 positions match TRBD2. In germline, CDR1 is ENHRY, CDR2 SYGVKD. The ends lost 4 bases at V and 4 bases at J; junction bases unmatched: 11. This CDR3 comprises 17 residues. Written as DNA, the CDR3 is TGTGCCATCAGTGGGGGGCTAGCGGGAGTCGGGGCAGATACGCAGTATTTT. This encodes CAISGGLAGVGADTQYF.

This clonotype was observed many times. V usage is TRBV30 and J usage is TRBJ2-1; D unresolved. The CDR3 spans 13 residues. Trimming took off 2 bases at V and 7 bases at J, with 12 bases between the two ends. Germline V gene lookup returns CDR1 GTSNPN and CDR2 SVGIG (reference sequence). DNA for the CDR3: TGTGCCTGGAGTAGGGTTATCAGAAATGAGCAGTTCTTC. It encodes CAWSRVIRNEQFF.

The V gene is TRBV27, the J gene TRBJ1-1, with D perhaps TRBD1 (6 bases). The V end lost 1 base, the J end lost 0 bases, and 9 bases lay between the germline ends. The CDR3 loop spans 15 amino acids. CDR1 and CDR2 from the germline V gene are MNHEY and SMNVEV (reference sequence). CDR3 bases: TGTGCCAGCAGTTTATTTCAGGGGATGAACACTGAAGCTTTCTTT. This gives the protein CASSLFQGMNTEAFF.

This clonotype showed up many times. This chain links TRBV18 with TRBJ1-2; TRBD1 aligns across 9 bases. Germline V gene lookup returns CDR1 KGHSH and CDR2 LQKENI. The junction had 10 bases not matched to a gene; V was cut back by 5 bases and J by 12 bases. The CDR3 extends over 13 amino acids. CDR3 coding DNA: TGTGCCAGCTCAAATTCCGGGACAGGGACAAACACCTTC. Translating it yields CASSNSGTGTNTF.

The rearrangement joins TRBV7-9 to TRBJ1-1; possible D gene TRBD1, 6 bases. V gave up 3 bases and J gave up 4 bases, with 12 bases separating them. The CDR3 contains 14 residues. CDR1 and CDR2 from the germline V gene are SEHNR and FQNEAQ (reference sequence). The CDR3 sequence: CASSFTGLSTEAFF. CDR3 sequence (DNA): TGTGCCAGCAGCTTTACAGGGTTAAGCACTGAAGCTTTCTTT.

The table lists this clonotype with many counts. The CDR3 here is CAISSGPSYEQYF. The CDR3 bases are TGTGCCATTTCTAGCGGGCCCTCCTACGAGCAGTACTTC. This chain uses TRBV3-1 with TRBJ2-7, with 8 bases matching TRBD2. Germline lookup yields CDR1 LGHDT and CDR2 YNNKEL (reference sequence). The junction had 5 bases not matched to a gene; V was cut back by 10 bases and J by 0 bases. This CDR3 contains 13 residues.

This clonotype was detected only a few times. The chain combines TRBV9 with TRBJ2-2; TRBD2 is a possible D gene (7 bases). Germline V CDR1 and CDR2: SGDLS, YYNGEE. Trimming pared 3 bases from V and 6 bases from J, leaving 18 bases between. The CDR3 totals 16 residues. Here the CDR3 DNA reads TGTGCCAGCAGCGCCGGGGGGACAAGGTGGCCCGGGGAGCTGTTTTTT. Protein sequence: CASSAGGTRWPGELFF.

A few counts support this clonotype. The CDR3 nucleotides read TGTGCCTGGAGTCTCCCACTGACTAGCGGGAAATACGAGCAGTACTTC. Translation gives CAWSLPLTSGKYEQYF. The chain links TRBV30 to TRBJ2-7; TRBD2 matches 11 bases. V shed 2 bases and J 4 bases; nucleotides not matched to a gene: 10. Germline lookup yields CDR1 GTSNPN and CDR2 SVGIG (reference sequence). The CDR3 totals 16 residues.

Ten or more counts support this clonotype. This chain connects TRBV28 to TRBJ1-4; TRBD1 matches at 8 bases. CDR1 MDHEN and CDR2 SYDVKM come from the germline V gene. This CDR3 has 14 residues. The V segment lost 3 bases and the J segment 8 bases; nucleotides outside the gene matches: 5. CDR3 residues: CASSFPGGDEKLFF. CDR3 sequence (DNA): TGTGCCAGCAGTTTCCCAGGGGGCGACGAAAAACTGTTTTTT.

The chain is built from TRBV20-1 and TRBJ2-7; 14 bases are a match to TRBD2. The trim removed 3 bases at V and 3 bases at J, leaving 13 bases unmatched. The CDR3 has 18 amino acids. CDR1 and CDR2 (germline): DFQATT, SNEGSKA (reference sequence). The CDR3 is CSASHRELGTSGSYEQYF. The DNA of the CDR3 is TGCAGTGCTAGCCATAGAGAATTGGGGACTAGCGGGAGCTACGAGCAGTACTTC.

The CDR3 reads CASSLNTRDRGHHEQFF. CDR3 in DNA: TGTGCCAGCAGCCTCAACACCCGGGACAGGGGGCATCATGAGCAGTTCTTC. The chain employs TRBV7-6 and TRBJ2-1, with 12 nucleotides matching TRBD1. CDR1 is SGHVS and CDR2 is FNYEAQ in the germline V gene. The CDR3 totals 17 residues. Losses at the gene ends were 5 bases for V and 8 bases for J; bases not matched to a gene: 13.

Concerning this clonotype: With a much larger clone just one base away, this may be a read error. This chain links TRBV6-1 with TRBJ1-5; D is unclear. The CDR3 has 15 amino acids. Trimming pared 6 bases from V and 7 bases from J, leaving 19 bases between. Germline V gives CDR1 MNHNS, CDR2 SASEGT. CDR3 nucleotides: TGTGCCAGCAGCCTTGGAAGAAGGTCTTCGCAGCCCCAGCATTTT. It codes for CASSLGRRSSQPQHF.

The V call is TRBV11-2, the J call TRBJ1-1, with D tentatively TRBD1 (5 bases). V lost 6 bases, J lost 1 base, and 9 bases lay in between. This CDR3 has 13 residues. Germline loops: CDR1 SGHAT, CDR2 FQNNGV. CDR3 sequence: CASRSTENTEAFF. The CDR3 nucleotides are TGTGCCAGCAGATCGACAGAGAACACTGAAGCTTTCTTT. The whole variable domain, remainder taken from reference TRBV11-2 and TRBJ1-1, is EAGVAQSPRYKIIEKRQSVAFWCNPISGHATLYWYQQILGQGPKLLIQFQNNGVVDDSQLPKDRFSAERLKGVDSTLKIQPAKLEDSAVYLCASRSTENTEAFFGQGTRLTVV.

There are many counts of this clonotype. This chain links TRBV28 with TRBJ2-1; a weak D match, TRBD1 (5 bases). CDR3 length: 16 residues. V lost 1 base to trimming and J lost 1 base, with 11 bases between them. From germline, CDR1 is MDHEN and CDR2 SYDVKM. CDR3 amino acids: CASSLYLGRSYNEQFF. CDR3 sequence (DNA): TGTGCCAGCAGTTTATACCTGGGGCGTTCCTACAATGAGCAGTTCTTC.

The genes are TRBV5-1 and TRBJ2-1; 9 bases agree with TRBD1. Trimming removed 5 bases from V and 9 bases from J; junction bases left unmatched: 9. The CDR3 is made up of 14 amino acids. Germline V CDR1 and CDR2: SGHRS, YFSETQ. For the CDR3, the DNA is TGCGCCAGCAGTTGGACAGGGGCCGGGGCTGAGCAGTTCTTC. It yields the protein CASSWTGAGAEQFF.